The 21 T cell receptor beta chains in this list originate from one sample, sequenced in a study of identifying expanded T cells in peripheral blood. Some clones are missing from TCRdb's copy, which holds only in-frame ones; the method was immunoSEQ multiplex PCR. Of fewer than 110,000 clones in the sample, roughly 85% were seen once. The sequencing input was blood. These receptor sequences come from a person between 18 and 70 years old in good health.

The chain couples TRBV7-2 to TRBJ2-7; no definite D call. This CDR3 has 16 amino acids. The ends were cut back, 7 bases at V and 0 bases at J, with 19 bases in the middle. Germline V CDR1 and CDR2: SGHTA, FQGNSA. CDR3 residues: CASTPWSGHSSYEQYF. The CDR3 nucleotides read TGTGCCAGCACTCCGTGGTCCGGGCACAGCTCCTACGAGCAGTACTTC.

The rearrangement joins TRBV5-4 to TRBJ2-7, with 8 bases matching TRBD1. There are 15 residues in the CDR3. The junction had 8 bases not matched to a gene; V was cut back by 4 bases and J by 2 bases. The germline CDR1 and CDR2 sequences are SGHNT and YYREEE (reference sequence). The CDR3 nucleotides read TGTGCCAGCAGCACCCGGACAGGGACGACCTACGAGCAGTACTTC. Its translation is CASSTRTGTTYEQYF. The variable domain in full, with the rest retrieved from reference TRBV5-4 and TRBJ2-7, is ETGVTQSPTHLIKTRGQQVTLRCSSQSGHNTVSWYQQALGQGPQFIFQYYREEENGRGNFPPRFSGLQFPNYSSELNVNALELDDSALYLCASSTRTGTTYEQYFGPGTRLTVT.

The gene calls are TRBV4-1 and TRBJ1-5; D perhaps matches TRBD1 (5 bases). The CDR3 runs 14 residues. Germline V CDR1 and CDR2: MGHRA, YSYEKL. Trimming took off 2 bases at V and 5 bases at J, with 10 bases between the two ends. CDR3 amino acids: CASSQSTDDQPQHF. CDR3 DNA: TGCGCCAGCAGCCAATCGACAGACGATCAGCCCCAGCATTTT.

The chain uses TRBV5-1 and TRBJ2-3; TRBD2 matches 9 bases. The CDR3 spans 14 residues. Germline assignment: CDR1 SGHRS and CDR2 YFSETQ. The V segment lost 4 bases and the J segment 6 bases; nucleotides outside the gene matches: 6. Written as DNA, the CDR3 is TGCGCCAGCAGCCCGACTAGCGGCGGGGATACGCAGTATTTT. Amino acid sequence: CASSPTSGGDTQYF.

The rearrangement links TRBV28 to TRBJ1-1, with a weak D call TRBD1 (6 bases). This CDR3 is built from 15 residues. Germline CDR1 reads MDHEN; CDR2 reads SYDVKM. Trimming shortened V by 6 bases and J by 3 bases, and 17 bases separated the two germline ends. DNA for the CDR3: TGTGCCAGCAGCAAAGACAGGTCGTGGCACACTGAAGCTTTCTTT. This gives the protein CASSKDRSWHTEAFF.

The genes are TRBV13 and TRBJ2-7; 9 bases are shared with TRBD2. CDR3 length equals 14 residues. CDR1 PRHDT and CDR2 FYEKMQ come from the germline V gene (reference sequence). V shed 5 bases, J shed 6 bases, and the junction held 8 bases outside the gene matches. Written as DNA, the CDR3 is TGTGCCAGCAGCGCAAGCGGGGGGACCCTCGAGCAGTACTTC. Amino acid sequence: CASSASGGTLEQYF.

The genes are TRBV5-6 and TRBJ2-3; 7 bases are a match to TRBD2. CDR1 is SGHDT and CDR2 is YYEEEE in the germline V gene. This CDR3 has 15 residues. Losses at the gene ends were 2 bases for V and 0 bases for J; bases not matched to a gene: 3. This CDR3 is CASSFVRGSTDTQYF. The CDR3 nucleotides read TGTGCCAGCAGCTTTGTGCGGGGGAGCACAGATACGCAGTATTTT.

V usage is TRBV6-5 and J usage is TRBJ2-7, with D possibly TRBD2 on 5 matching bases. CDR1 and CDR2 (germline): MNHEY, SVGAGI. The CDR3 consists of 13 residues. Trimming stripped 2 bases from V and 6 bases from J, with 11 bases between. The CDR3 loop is CASSYTSIGEQYF. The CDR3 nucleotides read TGTGCCAGCAGTTACACTAGTATCGGCGAGCAGTACTTC.

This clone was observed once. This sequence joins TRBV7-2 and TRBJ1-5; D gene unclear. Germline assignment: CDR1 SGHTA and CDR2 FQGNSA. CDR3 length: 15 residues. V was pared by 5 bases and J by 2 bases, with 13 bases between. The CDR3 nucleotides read TGTGCCAGCAGCCCCGGAGGAGTAGGCAATCAGCCCCAGCATTTT. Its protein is CASSPGGVGNQPQHF. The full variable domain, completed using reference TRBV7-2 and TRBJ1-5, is GAGVSQSPSNKVTEKGKDVELRCDPISGHTALYWYRQSLGQGLEFLIYFQGNSAPDKSGLPSDRFSAERTGGSVSTLTIQRTQQEDSAVYLCASSPGGVGNQPQHFGDGTRLSIL.

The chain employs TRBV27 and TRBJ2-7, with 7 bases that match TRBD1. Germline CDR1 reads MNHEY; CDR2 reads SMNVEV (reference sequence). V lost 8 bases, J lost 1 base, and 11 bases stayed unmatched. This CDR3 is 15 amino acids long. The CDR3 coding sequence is TGTGCCAGCGGACTGGCGGGCAGGGGGTCCTACGAGCAGTACTTC. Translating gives CASGLAGRGSYEQYF.

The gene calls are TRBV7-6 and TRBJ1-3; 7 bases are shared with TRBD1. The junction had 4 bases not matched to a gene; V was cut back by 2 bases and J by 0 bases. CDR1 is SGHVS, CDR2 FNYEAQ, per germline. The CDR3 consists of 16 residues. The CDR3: CASSLQGGNSGNTIYF. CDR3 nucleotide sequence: TGTGCCAGCAGCTTACAGGGGGGCAACTCTGGAAACACCATATATTTT.

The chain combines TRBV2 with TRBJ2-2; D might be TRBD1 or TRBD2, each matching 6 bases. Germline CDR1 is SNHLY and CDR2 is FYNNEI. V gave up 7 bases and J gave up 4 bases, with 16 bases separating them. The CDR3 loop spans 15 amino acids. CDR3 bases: TGTGCCAGCACGCTCGAGGGGGGCGGCACCGGGGAGCTGTTTTTT. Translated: CASTLEGGGTGELFF.

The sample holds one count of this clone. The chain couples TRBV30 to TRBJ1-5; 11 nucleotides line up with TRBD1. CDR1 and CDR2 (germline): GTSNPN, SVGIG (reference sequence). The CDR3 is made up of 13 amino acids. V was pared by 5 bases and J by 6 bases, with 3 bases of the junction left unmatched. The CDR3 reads CAWGQGAGQPQHF. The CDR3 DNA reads TGTGCCTGGGGACAGGGGGCCGGTCAGCCCCAGCATTTT.

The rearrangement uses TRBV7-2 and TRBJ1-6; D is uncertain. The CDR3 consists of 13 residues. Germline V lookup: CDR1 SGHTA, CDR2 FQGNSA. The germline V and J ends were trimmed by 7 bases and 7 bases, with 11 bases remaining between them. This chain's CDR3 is CASNPGNNSPLHF. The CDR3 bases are TGTGCCAGCAACCCGGGGAACAATTCACCCCTCCACTTT.

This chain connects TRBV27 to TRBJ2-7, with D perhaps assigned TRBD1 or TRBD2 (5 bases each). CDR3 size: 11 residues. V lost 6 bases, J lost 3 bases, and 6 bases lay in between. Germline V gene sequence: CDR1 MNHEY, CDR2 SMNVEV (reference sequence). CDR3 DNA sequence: TGTGCCAGCAGGGGGGTCTACGAGCAGTACTTC. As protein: CASRGVYEQYF.

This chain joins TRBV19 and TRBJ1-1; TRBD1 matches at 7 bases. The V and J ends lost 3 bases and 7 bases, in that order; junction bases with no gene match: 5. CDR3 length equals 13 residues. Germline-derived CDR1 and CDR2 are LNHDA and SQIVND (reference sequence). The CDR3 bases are TGTGCCAGTAGTATCAGCCGACAGGGTGAAGCTTTCTTT. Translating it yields CASSISRQGEAFF.

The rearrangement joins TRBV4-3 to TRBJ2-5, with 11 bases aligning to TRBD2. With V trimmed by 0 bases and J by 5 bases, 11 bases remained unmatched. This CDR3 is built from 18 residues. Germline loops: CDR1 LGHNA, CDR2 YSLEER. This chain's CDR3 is CASSQDLLGTSGWETQYF. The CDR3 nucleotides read TGCGCCAGCAGCCAAGATCTCCTCGGGACTAGCGGTTGGGAGACCCAGTACTTC.

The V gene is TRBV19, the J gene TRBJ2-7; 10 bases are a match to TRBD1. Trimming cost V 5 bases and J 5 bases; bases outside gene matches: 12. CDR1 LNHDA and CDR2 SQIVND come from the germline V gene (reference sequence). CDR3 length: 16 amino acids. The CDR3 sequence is CASSPHTGTGVHEQYF. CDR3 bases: TGTGCCAGTAGTCCACACACCGGGACAGGGGTCCACGAGCAGTACTTC.

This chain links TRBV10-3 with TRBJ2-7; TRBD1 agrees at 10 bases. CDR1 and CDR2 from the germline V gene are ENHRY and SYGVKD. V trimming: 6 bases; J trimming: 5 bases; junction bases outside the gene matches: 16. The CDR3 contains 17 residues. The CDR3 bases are TGTGCCATCAGCCACCGGGACAGGGGATCCCCTGGCAACGAGCAGTACTTC. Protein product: CAISHRDRGSPGNEQYF.

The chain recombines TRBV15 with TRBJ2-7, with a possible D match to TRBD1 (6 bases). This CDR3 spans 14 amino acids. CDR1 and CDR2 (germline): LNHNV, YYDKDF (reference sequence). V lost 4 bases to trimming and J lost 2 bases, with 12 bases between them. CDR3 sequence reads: CATSILTGPYEQYF. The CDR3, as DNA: TGTGCCACCAGCATATTGACAGGTCCCTACGAGCAGTACTTC. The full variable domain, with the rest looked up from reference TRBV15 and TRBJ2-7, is DAMVIQNPRYQVTQFGKPVTLSCSQTLNHNVMYWYQQKSSQAPKLLFHYYDKDFNNEADTPDNFQSRRPNTSFCFLDIRSPGLGDTAMYLCATSILTGPYEQYFGPGTRLTVT.

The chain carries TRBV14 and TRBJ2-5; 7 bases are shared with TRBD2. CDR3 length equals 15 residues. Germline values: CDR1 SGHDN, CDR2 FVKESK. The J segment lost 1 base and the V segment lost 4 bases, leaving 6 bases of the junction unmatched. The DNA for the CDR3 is TGTGCCAGCAGCCTGATCGGGGGGTCCCAAGAGACCCAGTACTTC. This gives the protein CASSLIGGSQETQYF. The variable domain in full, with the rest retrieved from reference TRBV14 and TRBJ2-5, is EAGVTQFPSHSVIEKGQTVTLRCDPISGHDNLYWYRRVMGKEIKFLLHFVKESKQDESGMPNNRFLAERTGGTYSTLKVQPAELEDSGVYFCASSLIGGSQETQYFGPGTRLLVL.